This TCR beta chain was sequenced in a study of T cell responses to AZD1222 COVID-19 vaccine (dated by TCRdb to 2020 to 2022). Regarding the study in general: AZD1222 recipients with second doses at about 4 weeks or about 12 weeks were pooled, because spike-specific TCR depth and breadth did not differ between schedules. A total of just over 230 trial participants underwent TCR sequencing, of whom 207 had received two doses of AZD1222 and 26 had received two doses of the MenACWY control vaccine. Trial participants were enrolled by age into subgroups of 18-55, 56-69 and 70-plus years, and about 150, 27 and 61 TCR-sequenced participants, respectively, were included in these subgroups. Findings and caveats that apply to the study as a whole: Participants were mostly white British, with more females than males. The authors suggested clonal diversity may have been underestimated. The vaccine-associated CD4 TCRs covered the entire spike protein, and the dominant responses fell in regions 160-218 and 743-854. Only five to seven AZD1222 recipients were SARS-CoV-2 seropositive at baseline, limiting conclusions about previously exposed vaccinees. Reportedly, almost half of the unique spike-specific TCRs recognized epitopes lying outside the regions that are mutated in the B.1.351 and B.1.1.7 variants. The 56-69-year group was small, and its depth increase did not reach significance, likely because of low power. After two AZD1222 doses, spike-specific TCR breadth and depth were significantly higher than at day 0 and than in MenACWY recipients. Because no day 14 peak-response samples were available, repertoires were characterized only after the peak T cell response.

On this clone: This receptor's antigen is unknown. Base qualities are missing; no much larger clone stands one base away.

From the cysteine up to the phenylalanine, the CDR3 has a length of 15 residues. The kept DNA is CDR3 alone, 45 bases in frame from the first base. For CDR1 and CDR2, the germline V gene (reference sequence) lists SEHNR and FQNEAQ. The time point label for this specimen denotes: baseline before first vaccination. Vaccinee samples came from UK trials COV001 and COV002, including a single-blind randomized controlled phase 2/3 trial of AZD1222 (ChAdOx1 nCoV-19) in healthy adults. Trial participant PBMC samples were collected at day 0 and day 28 after the second dose for TCRbeta chain sequencing. The CDR3 regions of human TCRbeta chains were subjected to immunosequencing. Under the source paper's analysis protocol: Repertoire TCRs were checked for matches against a reference library of SARS-CoV-2-specific TCRs that had been generated using the MIRA antigen-specificity platform. Breadth was defined as the fraction of unique TCRs that were SARS-CoV-2-associated, and depth was defined as the fraction of total T cells that were SARS-CoV-2-associated. Each spike-specific TCR was assigned to its reactive spike region and to a CD4 or CD8 class using the MIRA data. Log10-transformed breadth and depth values were compared by one-way ANOVA with Sidak's multiple comparisons tests. Held by TCRdb, this immuneACCESS table contains in-frame sequences only and omits some clones. Under half of the omission traces to an unresolved V gene where checked; the cause of the rest is unknown. V and J calls and clone size are those listed in that table; D and trimming were worked out from the DNA. This sample is represented by about 53,000 clones; roughly 80% of them were singletons. Jointly, the top ten make up 25% to 30% of the sample.

The source is an adult in good health. The V gene is TRBV7-9 and the J gene is TRBJ1-6; the D gene is perhaps TRBD1, on 6 matching bases. The source material was peripheral blood, sampled on day 0 of AZD1222 vaccination. The CDR3 sequence is CACEIGRGYNSPLHF. The DNA sequence follows: TGTGCTTGCGAGATAGGCAGGGGCTATAATTCACCCCTCCACTTT.